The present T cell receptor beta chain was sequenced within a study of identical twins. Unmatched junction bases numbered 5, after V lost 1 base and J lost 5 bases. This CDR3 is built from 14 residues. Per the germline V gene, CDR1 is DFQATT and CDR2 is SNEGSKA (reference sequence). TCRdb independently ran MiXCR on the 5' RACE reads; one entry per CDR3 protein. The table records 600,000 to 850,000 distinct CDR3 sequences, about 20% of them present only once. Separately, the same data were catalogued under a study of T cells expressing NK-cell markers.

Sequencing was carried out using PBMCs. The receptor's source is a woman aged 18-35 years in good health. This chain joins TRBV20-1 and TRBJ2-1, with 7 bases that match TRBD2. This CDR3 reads CSARAVAGDNEQFF. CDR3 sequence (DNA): TGCAGTGCTAGAGCAGTAGCGGGCGACAATGAGCAGTTCTTC.